This is a list of T cell receptor beta chains from one sample in a study of blood T cell repertoires in COVID-19. The data were produced by immunoSEQ multiplex PCR, yet TCRdb's version contains in-frame clones alone and is incomplete. The sample yields hundreds of thousands of clones, less than 90% seen once. Sequencing was carried out using peripheral blood. These receptors were collected from a man aged 30-40 years with active or convalescent COVID-19. Both conserved end residues are part of each CDR3. The D gene is left open where the match is weak. Clone size, where shown, is once, few, many, or a class for clones that have expanded.

clone_size: once
j_call: TRBJ2-1
d_call: TRBD2
v_call: TRBV2
cdr3_aa: CASSEASGRVINEQFF
cdr3_nt: TGTGCCAGCAGTGAGGCTAGCGGCAGAGTTATCAATGAGCAGTTCTTC

clone_size: .
j_call: TRBJ2-5
d_call: TRBD2
v_call: TRBV18
cdr3_aa: CASSPFGSGGTGTQYF
cdr3_nt: TGTGCCAGCTCACCATTTGGCAGCGGGGGTACGGGGACCCAGTACTTC

clone_size: .
j_call: TRBJ1-5
d_call: .
v_call: TRBV6-5
cdr3_aa: CASTLQGDSQPQHF
cdr3_nt: TGTGCCAGCACCTTACAGGGAGATAGTCAGCCCCAGCATTTT

clone_size: .
j_call: TRBJ2-2
d_call: .
v_call: TRBV5-1
cdr3_aa: CASSLDGSANTGELFF
cdr3_nt: TGCGCCAGCAGCTTGGACGGGAGCGCGAACACCGGGGAGCTGTTTTTT

clone_size: .
j_call: TRBJ1-1
d_call: TRBD1
v_call: TRBV6-5
cdr3_aa: CASSYGTGGLNTEAFF
cdr3_nt: TGTGCCAGCAGTTACGGGACAGGGGGTCTGAACACTGAAGCTTTCTTT

clone_size: once
j_call: TRBJ1-1
d_call: .
v_call: TRBV6-6
cdr3_aa: CASSHYRVAAFF
cdr3_nt: TGTGCCAGCAGTCATTACAGGGTAGCAGCTTTCTTT

clone_size: .
j_call: TRBJ2-1
d_call: .
v_call: TRBV6-5
cdr3_aa: CASSYATRPNEQFF
cdr3_nt: TGTGCCAGCAGTTACGCCACTAGACCCAATGAGCAGTTCTTC

clone_size: .
j_call: TRBJ1-5
d_call: .
v_call: TRBV27
cdr3_aa: CASRPGGGYSNQPQHF
cdr3_nt: TGTGCCAGCAGGCCCGGGGGGGGTTATAGCAATCAGCCCCAGCATTTT

clone_size: once
j_call: TRBJ2-5
d_call: TRBD2
v_call: TRBV9
cdr3_aa: CASSFMGGVQETQYF
cdr3_nt: TGTGCCAGCAGCTTCATGGGGGGGGTGCAAGAGACCCAGTACTTC

clone_size: few
j_call: TRBJ1-6
d_call: TRBD1
v_call: TRBV10-3
cdr3_aa: CAISDRDRAFNSPLHF
cdr3_nt: TGTGCCATCAGTGACCGTGACAGGGCTTTTAATTCACCCCTCCACTTT

clone_size: .
j_call: TRBJ2-1
d_call: .
v_call: TRBV6-2/TRBV6-3
cdr3_aa: CASSSITKQFF
cdr3_nt: TGTGCCAGCAGCTCAATCACTAAGCAGTTCTTC

clone_size: .
j_call: TRBJ1-2
d_call: TRBD1
v_call: TRBV5-6
cdr3_aa: CASRMGTGLYGYTF
cdr3_nt: TGTGCCAGCAGAATGGGGACAGGCCTTTATGGCTACACCTTC

clone_size: .
j_call: TRBJ2-3
d_call: .
v_call: TRBV7-2
cdr3_aa: CASSLKRGMETDTQYF
cdr3_nt: TGTGCCAGCAGCTTAAAAAGGGGAATGGAGACAGATACGCAGTATTTT

clone_size: .
j_call: TRBJ1-1
d_call: .
v_call: TRBV28
cdr3_aa: CASSLELNTEAFF
cdr3_nt: TGTGCCAGCAGTTTGGAGTTAAACACTGAAGCTTTCTTT

clone_size: few
j_call: TRBJ1-1
d_call: .
v_call: TRBV3-1/TRBV3-2
cdr3_aa: CASSHWLAGTEAFF
cdr3_nt: TGTGCCAGCAGCCACTGGTTGGCAGGCACTGAAGCTTTCTTT

clone_size: .
j_call: TRBJ2-7
d_call: .
v_call: TRBV15
cdr3_aa: CATSRDGGHSYEQYF
cdr3_nt: TGTGCCACCAGCAGAGACGGGGGGCACTCCTACGAGCAGTACTTC

clone_size: .
j_call: TRBJ2-7
d_call: TRBD2
v_call: TRBV14
cdr3_aa: CASSQGLGVRGVYEQYF
cdr3_nt: TGTGCCAGCAGCCAAGGTCTCGGTGTACGGGGGGTCTACGAGCAGTACTTC

clone_size: .
j_call: TRBJ2-1
d_call: .
v_call: TRBV5-1
cdr3_aa: CASSLAGLGETSYNEQFF
cdr3_nt: TGCGCCAGCAGCTTGGCCGGTCTTGGGGAGACTTCCTACAATGAGCAGTTCTTC

clone_size: .
j_call: TRBJ1-2
d_call: .
v_call: TRBV10-3
cdr3_aa: CAISESWTAYGYTF
cdr3_nt: TGTGCCATCAGTGAGTCGTGGACAGCCTATGGCTACACCTTC

clone_size: .
j_call: TRBJ2-3
d_call: .
v_call: TRBV14
cdr3_aa: CASSREWLTSTDTQYF
cdr3_nt: TGTGCCAGCAGTCGTGAGTGGTTAACTAGCACAGATACGCAGTATTTT

clone_size: .
j_call: TRBJ1-1
d_call: TRBD1
v_call: TRBV18
cdr3_aa: CASNRGLVTEAFF
cdr3_nt: TGTGCCAGCAACAGGGGGCTTGTCACTGAAGCTTTCTTT

clone_size: once
j_call: TRBJ1-2
d_call: TRBD1
v_call: TRBV5-4
cdr3_aa: CASSRQGSNYGYTF
cdr3_nt: TGTGCCAGCAGCCGACAGGGTTCGAACTATGGCTACACCTTC

clone_size: .
j_call: TRBJ1-4
d_call: TRBD1
v_call: TRBV2
cdr3_aa: CASRNPGTGEEKLFF
cdr3_nt: TGTGCCAGCAGGAACCCCGGGACAGGGGAGGAAAAACTGTTTTTT

clone_size: .
j_call: TRBJ2-3
d_call: .
v_call: TRBV6-5
cdr3_aa: CASSYSRVDSTDTQYF
cdr3_nt: TGTGCCAGCAGTTACTCGAGGGTGGATAGCACAGATACGCAGTATTTT

clone_size: .
j_call: TRBJ1-5
d_call: .
v_call: TRBV30
cdr3_aa: CAWRGGDNQPQHF
cdr3_nt: TGTGCCTGGAGAGGCGGCGACAATCAGCCCCAGCATTTT

clone_size: .
j_call: TRBJ2-7
d_call: TRBD2
v_call: TRBV4-2
cdr3_aa: CASSQELAGTYEQYF
cdr3_nt: TGTGCCAGCAGCCAAGAGCTAGCGGGGACCTACGAGCAGTACTTC

clone_size: .
j_call: TRBJ1-4
d_call: TRBD1
v_call: TRBV9
cdr3_aa: CASSAGQGQTNEKLFF
cdr3_nt: TGTGCCAGCAGCGCTGGACAGGGTCAAACTAATGAAAAACTGTTTTTT

clone_size: .
j_call: TRBJ1-2
d_call: .
v_call: TRBV18
cdr3_aa: CASSPSSGGDYGYTF
cdr3_nt: TGTGCCAGCTCACCCTCGTCTGGGGGCGACTATGGCTACACCTTC

clone_size: .
j_call: TRBJ2-7
d_call: .
v_call: TRBV6-4
cdr3_aa: CASRDQGGEQYF
cdr3_nt: TGTGCCAGCAGGGACCAGGGGGGCGAGCAGTACTTC

clone_size: .
j_call: TRBJ1-3
d_call: .
v_call: TRBV18
cdr3_aa: CASSPNKGGSGNTIYF
cdr3_nt: TGTGCCAGCTCACCAAACAAAGGGGGCTCTGGAAACACCATATATTTT

clone_size: .
j_call: TRBJ2-2
d_call: TRBD2
v_call: TRBV7-2
cdr3_aa: CASSPGLAGGELFF
cdr3_nt: TGTGCCAGCAGTCCCGGACTAGCCGGCGGGGAGCTGTTTTTT

clone_size: once
j_call: TRBJ1-2
d_call: TRBD1
v_call: TRBV28
cdr3_aa: CASDRGYGYTF
cdr3_nt: TGTGCCAGTGACAGGGGATATGGCTACACCTTC

clone_size: .
j_call: TRBJ2-3
d_call: .
v_call: TRBV24-1
cdr3_aa: CATSAGWSITDTQYF
cdr3_nt: TGTGCCACCAGTGCTGGTTGGAGCATCACAGATACGCAGTATTTT

clone_size: .
j_call: TRBJ2-5
d_call: .
v_call: TRBV9
cdr3_aa: CASSVTGTPQETQYF
cdr3_nt: TGTGCCAGCAGCGTAACCGGGACACCGCAAGAGACCCAGTACTTC

clone_size: .
j_call: TRBJ2-2
d_call: .
v_call: TRBV7-2
cdr3_aa: CASTWDSSTGELFF
cdr3_nt: TGTGCCAGCACCTGGGACTCCTCCACCGGGGAGCTGTTTTTT

clone_size: .
j_call: TRBJ2-3
d_call: .
v_call: TRBV5-1
cdr3_aa: CASSFNTDTQYF
cdr3_nt: TGCGCCAGCAGCTTCAACACAGATACGCAGTATTTT

clone_size: few
j_call: TRBJ1-2
d_call: .
v_call: TRBV11-2
cdr3_aa: CASSLTGLDGYTF
cdr3_nt: TGTGCCAGCAGCTTAACGGGGTTGGATGGCTACACCTTC

clone_size: .
j_call: TRBJ1-2
d_call: TRBD1
v_call: TRBV10-3
cdr3_aa: CAISTTGLSGYTF
cdr3_nt: TGTGCCATCTCAACGACAGGGTTATCTGGCTACACCTTC

clone_size: .
j_call: TRBJ1-2
d_call: .
v_call: TRBV6-5
cdr3_aa: CASSYGAPYGYTF
cdr3_nt: TGTGCCAGCAGTTACGGGGCTCCCTATGGCTACACCTTC

clone_size: .
j_call: TRBJ2-1
d_call: TRBD2
v_call: TRBV7-3
cdr3_aa: CASSLMPLAGGVGEQFF
cdr3_nt: TGTGCCAGCAGCTTAATGCCGCTAGCGGGAGGGGTTGGTGAGCAGTTCTTC

clone_size: .
j_call: TRBJ2-1
d_call: TRBD2
v_call: TRBV9
cdr3_aa: CASSQGLAGYNEQFF
cdr3_nt: TGTGCCAGCAGCCAGGGACTAGCGGGTTATAATGAGCAGTTCTTC